What follows are 18 T cell receptor beta chains derived from one specimen sequenced in a study of blood T cell repertoires in COVID-19. Sequenced by immunoSEQ multiplex PCR; TCRdb stores in-frame clones only, minus some. In the table there are 150,000 to 200,000 clones, approximately 86% of which are singletons. Sequencing was carried out using peripheral blood. These receptors came from a man aged 70 or older with active or convalescent COVID-19.

This rearrangement joins TRBV14 to TRBJ2-1, with 9 positions matching TRBD1. Germline V gives CDR1 SGHDN, CDR2 FVKESK. V shed 0 bases, J shed 4 bases, and the junction held 4 bases outside the gene matches. This CDR3 has 16 amino acids. The CDR3 coding sequence is TGTGCCAGCAGCCAAGATATCGGGACAGGGTACAATGAGCAGTTCTTC. Translation gives CASSQDIGTGYNEQFF.

This clone occurred once. The V gene is TRBV5-6, the J gene TRBJ1-6, with 11 bases identical to TRBD1. The J segment lost 7 bases and the V segment lost 4 bases, leaving 7 bases of the junction unmatched. Germline values: CDR1 SGHDT, CDR2 YYEEEE. CDR3 size: 16 residues. DNA of the CDR3: TGTGCCAGCAGCCAGGACAGGGGGCGAGGAAATTCACCCCTCCACTTT. Its protein is CASSQDRGRGNSPLHF.

CDR3 sequence (DNA): TGTGCCAGCAGCGCCGGGACTAGCGGAAACACCGGGGAGCTGTTTTTT. This codes for CASSAGTSGNTGELFF. The chain couples TRBV5-4 to TRBJ2-2; TRBD2 matches 11 bases. The CDR3 extends over 16 amino acids. The trim removed 4 bases at V and 2 bases at J, leaving 4 bases unmatched. Germline-derived CDR1 and CDR2 are SGHNT and YYREEE (reference sequence).

This chain links TRBV2 with TRBJ2-7; D may be TRBD2 (6 bases). The CDR3 runs to 12 residues. Germline assignment: CDR1 SNHLY and CDR2 FYNNEI. The germline V and J ends were trimmed by 6 bases and 3 bases, with 9 bases remaining between them. CDR3 sequence: CASRDSGYEQYF. The CDR3, as DNA: TGTGCCAGCAGGGATAGCGGCTACGAGCAGTACTTC.

The count of this clone is one. The V gene is TRBV27, the J gene TRBJ2-1; 9 bases are a match to TRBD2. Losses at the gene ends were 0 bases for V and 4 bases for J; bases not matched to a gene: 7. Germline loops: CDR1 MNHEY, CDR2 SMNVEV (reference sequence). The CDR3 extends over 17 amino acids. The CDR3 spells CASSLSLASGEYNEQFF. The CDR3 bases are TGTGCCAGCAGTTTATCGTTGGCTAGCGGGGAGTACAATGAGCAGTTCTTC.

The chain links TRBV7-2 to TRBJ1-3; 9 nucleotides match TRBD1. V lost 7 bases to trimming and J lost 3 bases; unmatched junction nucleotides: 10. This CDR3 spans 16 amino acids. Germline V gene lookup returns CDR1 SGHTA and CDR2 FQGNSA. This chain's CDR3 is CASTLPQGAGGNTIYF. In DNA, the CDR3 is TGTGCCAGCACCCTACCACAGGGGGCTGGTGGAAACACCATATATTTT.

The chain uses TRBV7-9 and TRBJ2-3; TRBD2 matches 7 bases. The V gene's germline CDR1 is SEHNR and CDR2 FQNEAQ (reference sequence). The CDR3 spans 13 residues. Trimming took 6 bases from V and 4 from J; bases not matched to a gene: 4. The CDR3 spells CASRDGGSDTQYF. The CDR3 DNA reads as TGTGCCAGCAGGGACGGGGGGTCAGATACGCAGTATTTT.

The chain employs TRBV12-5 and TRBJ2-7; D gene unclear. Trimming left V 3 bases short and J 3 bases short, with 9 bases between. This CDR3 is 13 amino acids long. In germline, CDR1 is LGHNT, CDR2 FRNRAP. In DNA form, the CDR3 reads TGTGCTAGTGGTTTCCCCGTTTGCTACGAGCAGTACTTC. It encodes CASGFPVCYEQYF.

This sequence joins TRBV6-6 and TRBJ2-5, with TRBD1 identical over 12 bases. This CDR3 is 15 amino acids long. J lost 5 bases, V lost 5 bases, and 6 bases had no gene match. Germline V gene lookup returns CDR1 MNHNY and CDR2 SVGAGI (reference sequence). The CDR3 DNA follows: TGTGCCAGCAGTCCCCGGGACAGGGGGCTGGAGACCCAGTACTTC. It is translated as CASSPRDRGLETQYF.

This clone appeared a few times. V and J are TRBV2 and TRBJ2-7; 12 bases match TRBD2. The ends lost 6 bases at V and 5 bases at J; junction bases unmatched: 8. CDR1 is SNHLY, CDR2 FYNNEI, per germline. The CDR3 spans 15 residues. CDR3 DNA sequence: TGTGCCAGCAGACTTCTAGCGGGAGGGCCAAACGAGCAGTACTTC. This gives the protein CASRLLAGGPNEQYF.

The table lists this clone with a few counts. The J gene is TRBJ1-1, the V gene TRBV5-1; the D gene is possibly TRBD1 (6 bases). The CDR3 is 14 residues long. Germline lookup yields CDR1 SGHRS and CDR2 YFSETQ. The V gene lost 5 bases and the J gene lost 1 base, with 12 bases spanning the gap. CDR3 bases: TGCGCCAGCAGTTCTGACAGGACGAACACTGAAGCTTTCTTT. Residues: CASSSDRTNTEAFF.

V and J are TRBV28 and TRBJ2-4, with 7 bases lining up with TRBD1. The V and J ends lost 5 bases and 9 bases, in that order; junction bases with no gene match: 4. CDR3 size: 12 residues. Germline-derived CDR1 and CDR2 are MDHEN and SYDVKM. The CDR3 coding sequence is TGTGCCAGCAGTGAGGGGGCGGGCATTCAGTACTTC. Translating gives CASSEGAGIQYF.

The chain recombines TRBV19 with TRBJ2-2; TRBD1 matches at 7 bases. The V segment lost 5 bases and the J segment 3 bases; nucleotides outside the gene matches: 6. Germline CDR1 is LNHDA and CDR2 is SQIVND (reference sequence). CDR3 length equals 15 residues. For the CDR3, the DNA is TGTGCCAGTAGTCGGACAGGACCTGACACCGGGGAGCTGTTTTTT. Its protein product is CASSRTGPDTGELFF.

The rearrangement joins TRBV28 to TRBJ1-5; no reliable D call. V was pared by 8 bases and J by 7 bases, with 12 bases between. The CDR3 has 12 residues. Germline V gives CDR1 MDHEN, CDR2 SYDVKM. The CDR3 DNA sequence: TGTGCCAGCGCCGTCGGGAGCCAGCCCCAGCATTTT. Its protein is CASAVGSQPQHF. Based on the CDR3 plus reference TRBV28 and TRBJ1-5, the full variable domain is DVKVTQSSRYLVKRTGEKVFLECVQDMDHENMFWYRQDPGLGLRLIYFSYDVKMKEKGDIPEGYSVSREKKERFSLILESASTNQTSMYLCASAVGSQPQHFGDGTRLSIL.

This clone was found once. The V gene is TRBV28, the J gene TRBJ1-5; 9 nucleotides line up with TRBD1. The CDR3 is 14 amino acids. Germline lookup yields CDR1 MDHEN and CDR2 SYDVKM. The trim removed 7 bases at V and 7 bases at J, leaving 8 bases unmatched. The CDR3 here is CASTGQGNWQPQHF. CDR3 coding DNA: TGTGCCAGCACGGGACAGGGAAATTGGCAGCCCCAGCATTTT.

The chain links TRBV6-2 or TRBV6-3 to TRBJ2-7; the D gene is possibly TRBD2 (6 bases). Germline V CDR1 and CDR2: MNHEY, SVGEGT. The CDR3 sequence is 13 residues long. Trimming pared 5 bases from V and 3 bases from J, leaving 11 bases between. DNA of the CDR3: TGTGCCAGCAGTCTGGGACTCCACTACGAGCAGTACTTC. Translating it yields CASSLGLHYEQYF.

The chain has TRBV30 and TRBJ1-3, with D possibly being TRBD1 (6 bases). Trimming took off 2 bases at V and 3 bases at J, with 14 bases between the two ends. Germline CDR1 and CDR2: GTSNPN and SVGIG (reference sequence). CDR3 length: 15 amino acids. Here the CDR3 DNA reads TGTGCCTGGAGTCTTCTTACAGGGATTGGAAACACCATATATTTT. Translating gives CAWSLLTGIGNTIYF.

The V gene is TRBV5-1, the J gene TRBJ2-5; 9 nucleotides line up with TRBD1. Per germline, CDR1 SGHRS and CDR2 YFSETQ. The junction had 10 bases not matched to a gene; V was cut back by 2 bases and J by 5 bases. CDR3 length equals 16 residues. CDR3 nucleotides: TGCGCCAGCAGCTTCCTAACCGGGACAGGGCCCGAGACCCAGTACTTC. Translation gives CASSFLTGTGPETQYF.